This T cell receptor (beta chain) was documented in a study of blood T cell repertoires in COVID-19. While infection was still active, Seattle patients were enrolled and then followed longitudinally. V gave up 3 bases and J gave up 5 bases, with 10 bases separating them. The germline V gene has CDR1 DFQATT and CDR2 SNEGSKA (reference sequence). This CDR3 has 12 residues. Method: immunoSEQ multiplex PCR; TCRdb's copy keeps in-frame clones and lacks some. The sample has approximately 75,000 clones; 86% are singletons. This clone was recorded a few times. The sample taken for sequencing was peripheral blood. The sequence was obtained from a man aged 80 or over with COVID-19, enrolled during active disease. This chain connects TRBV20-1 to TRBJ1-1; D gene uncertain. CDR3 sequence reads: CSASRSSTEAFF. CDR3 in DNA: TGCAGTGCTAGTAGGAGTAGTACTGAAGCTTTCTTT.